A single sample is the source of the 27 T cell receptor beta chains below, sequenced in a study of PD-L1 blockade in urothelial cancer. Time point reported: pretreatment peripheral blood. Only in-frame clones appear in the TCRdb table, and some are missing; sequencing was by immunoSEQ multiplex PCR. Among more than 45,000 clones, 75% were seen once, and the ten largest hold approximately 4.3%. The sample in question was PBMCs, obtained around atezolizumab (anti-PD-L1) treatment. These TCRs come from a man aged 70-80 years with urothelial cancer.

The chain couples TRBV5-8 to TRBJ2-5, with 12 bases lining up with TRBD1. The CDR3 consists of 15 residues. The germline CDR1 and CDR2 sequences are SGHTS and YDEGEE. V shed 7 bases, J shed 4 bases, and the junction held 8 bases outside the gene matches. CDR3 nucleotide sequence: TGTGCCAGCTCCCCGGGACAGGGGGCACCAGAGACCCAGTACTTC. Its protein is CASSPGQGAPETQYF.

The chain is built from TRBV4-3 and TRBJ1-2; TRBD1 is a possible D gene (5 bases). This CDR3 contains 15 residues. Germline V lookup: CDR1 LGHNA, CDR2 YSLEER. With 0 bases removed from V and 7 bases from J, the gap between germline ends came to 15 bases. CDR3 residues: CASSQDSSQGRGYTF. The DNA for the CDR3 is TGCGCCAGCAGCCAAGATTCATCCCAGGGTCGTGGCTACACCTTC.

This clone was counted a single time. The V and J genes are TRBV27 and TRBJ2-7; D is unresolved. This CDR3 has 14 amino acids. Germline V gene sequence: CDR1 MNHEY, CDR2 SMNVEV (reference sequence). Trimming removed 4 bases from V and 1 base from J, with 11 bases in between. The CDR3 bases are TGTGCCAGCAGTTCCGTCGTCGGGTCCTACGAGCAGTACTTC. This gives the protein CASSSVVGSYEQYF.

V usage is TRBV6-5 and J usage is TRBJ1-1, with 7 nucleotides matching TRBD1. The ends lost 8 bases at V and 11 bases at J; junction bases unmatched: 8. CDR3 length: 11 amino acids. Germline CDR1 MNHEY, CDR2 SVGAGI. The CDR3 spells CASLTGEWAFF. The CDR3 region has the DNA TGTGCCAGCCTTACAGGGGAATGGGCTTTCTTT.

V gene TRBV11-2 combines with J gene TRBJ2-7; TRBD2 agrees at 7 bases. The junction had 7 bases not matched to a gene; V was cut back by 2 bases and J by 0 bases. Per the germline V gene, CDR1 is SGHAT and CDR2 is FQNNGV. This CDR3 spans 16 amino acids. The CDR3 sequence is CASSLMAGTNSYEQYF. The CDR3 DNA sequence: TGTGCCAGCAGCTTAATGGCCGGGACTAACTCCTACGAGCAGTACTTC.

This clone was found once. The chain links TRBV6-4 to TRBJ2-1; 8 nucleotides line up with TRBD2. Germline loops: CDR1 MRHNA, CDR2 SNTAGT. The CDR3 has 16 amino acids. The junction had 8 bases not matched to a gene; V was cut back by 0 bases and J by 7 bases. CDR3 DNA: TGTGCCAGCAGTGACTCGCAAGCGGGAGCAAGGAATGAGCAGTTCTTC. This translates into CASSDSQAGARNEQFF.

The chain couples TRBV5-4 to TRBJ2-5; 9 bases are a match to TRBD2. The CDR3 contains 16 residues. After removal of 6 bases from V and 4 bases from J, the junction contained 13 bases not matched to a gene. Germline V CDR1 and CDR2: SGHNT, YYREEE (reference sequence). This CDR3 is CASNGRGRGGRETQYF. As DNA, the CDR3 is TGTGCCAGCAACGGCCGGGGGCGGGGGGGCCGAGAGACCCAGTACTTC.

The chain recombines TRBV10-3 with TRBJ1-6; the match to TRBD1 covers 8 bases. This CDR3 region has 15 residues. The germline gives CDR1 ENHRY, CDR2 SYGVKD. V shed 4 bases and J 7 bases; nucleotides not matched to a gene: 6. The CDR3 spells CAISGGDRKNSPLHF. CDR3 sequence (DNA): TGTGCCATCAGTGGGGGGGACAGGAAAAATTCACCCCTCCACTTT.

The V and J genes are TRBV6-6 and TRBJ1-1, with 7 bases fitting TRBD1. Germline CDR1 reads MNHNY; CDR2 reads SVGAGI (reference sequence). Losses at the gene ends were 4 bases for V and 8 bases for J; bases not matched to a gene: 7. CDR3 length: 13 residues. The CDR3 here is CASSLGQPREAFF. In DNA, the CDR3 is TGTGCCAGCAGTTTGGGACAGCCAAGGGAAGCTTTCTTT.

The genes are TRBV5-6 and TRBJ1-3; no firm D call. Germline V gene sequence: CDR1 SGHDT, CDR2 YYEEEE. The V and J ends lost 5 bases and 7 bases respectively, with 13 bases between them. The CDR3 loop spans 13 amino acids. This CDR3 reads CASRLGSANTIYF. The CDR3 coding sequence is TGTGCCAGCAGACTAGGGAGTGCCAACACCATATATTTT. Full variable domain (remainder filled in from reference TRBV5-6 and TRBJ1-3): DAGVTQSPTHLIKTRGQQVTLRCSPKSGHDTVSWYQQALGQGPQFIFQYYEEEERQRGNFPDRFSGHQFPNYSSELNVNALLLGDSALYLCASRLGSANTIYFGEGSWLTVV.

The rearrangement links TRBV19 to TRBJ1-4; no clear D gene. CDR3 size: 14 residues. The germline CDR1 and CDR2 sequences are LNHDA and SQIVND (reference sequence). V was shortened by 5 bases and J by 0 bases, with 7 bases between the two germline ends. The CDR3 DNA is TGTGCCAGTAGTCAGTGGTCAACTAATGAAAAACTGTTTTTT. This encodes CASSQWSTNEKLFF.

The rearrangement uses TRBV19 and TRBJ1-5, with D hard to call. The V end lost 3 bases, the J end lost 5 bases, and 8 bases lay between the germline ends. The CDR3 has 13 amino acids. Germline V gene data show CDR1 as LNHDA and CDR2 as SQIVND (reference sequence). The CDR3 reads CASSIPPYQPQHF. CDR3 bases: TGTGCCAGTAGTATCCCTCCTTATCAGCCCCAGCATTTT.

This clone occurred once. The chain employs TRBV7-2 and TRBJ2-5, with D maybe TRBD2 (6 bases). This CDR3 has 16 amino acids. In germline, CDR1 is SGHTA, CDR2 FQGNSA. Trimming shortened V by 1 base and J by 4 bases, and 16 bases separated the two germline ends. CDR3 protein: CASSLVRGGTRETQYF. CDR3 DNA: TGTGCCAGCAGCTTAGTGAGGGGCGGGACCCGAGAGACCCAGTACTTC.

The V and J genes are TRBV7-6 and TRBJ2-5; D remains unclear. The CDR3 covers 13 residues. Per the germline V gene, CDR1 is SGHVS and CDR2 is FNYEAQ. Trimming removed 1 base at V and 2 bases at J, with 5 bases between. The CDR3 nucleotides read TGTGCCAGCAGCTTAGTCTTACAAGAGACCCAGTACTTC. Its protein product is CASSLVLQETQYF.

This clone came up once. The J gene is TRBJ1-5, the V gene TRBV6-1; D may be TRBD1 (5 bases). V lost 6 bases and J 1 base, leaving 10 bases between the germline ends. The CDR3 length is 14 residues. CDR1 and CDR2 (germline): MNHNS, SASEGT. This chain's CDR3 is CASSPGLSNQPQHF. The CDR3 DNA is TGTGCCAGCAGCCCAGGGTTAAGCAATCAGCCCCAGCATTTT.

The chain uses TRBV28 and TRBJ2-3, with D hard to call. The CDR3 totals 15 residues. Trimming stripped 3 bases from V and 2 bases from J, with 12 bases between. CDR1 is MDHEN and CDR2 is SYDVKM in the germline V gene. CDR3 residues: CASSFERTDTDTQYF. In DNA, the CDR3 is TGTGCCAGCAGTTTTGAGAGAACCGACACAGATACGCAGTATTTT.

The chain couples TRBV7-2 to TRBJ1-2, with D perhaps matching TRBD1 (5 bases). V lost 5 bases and J lost 6, with 13 bases in between. This CDR3 has 13 residues. Germline CDR1 is SGHTA and CDR2 is FQGNSA. CDR3 protein: CASSPRRGDGYTF. In DNA, the CDR3 is TGTGCCAGCAGCCCGCGGCGGGGGGATGGCTACACCTTC.

The CDR3 loop reads CASSPDDGRDHEQYF. The CDR3 nucleotides are TGTGCCAGCAGCCCGGACGACGGGAGGGACCACGAGCAGTACTTC. The rearrangement uses TRBV9 and TRBJ2-7, with 8 nucleotides matching TRBD2. The V segment lost 4 bases and the J segment 5 bases; nucleotides outside the gene matches: 11. Per germline, CDR1 SGDLS and CDR2 YYNGEE. The CDR3 spans 15 residues.

The chain has TRBV14 and TRBJ1-1; 8 bases agree with TRBD1. Germline lookup yields CDR1 SGHDN and CDR2 FVKESK. Trimming at V came to 5 bases and at J to 7 bases, leaving 6 bases not matched to a gene. This CDR3 spans 13 amino acids. CDR3 sequence reads: CASSFKTGVEAFF. The CDR3 DNA reads as TGTGCCAGCAGCTTTAAGACAGGGGTTGAAGCTTTCTTT.

The chain joins TRBV7-9 to TRBJ1-1; 9 bases align to TRBD1. Looked up from germline, CDR1 is SEHNR and CDR2 is FQNEAQ (reference sequence). With 11 bases clipped from V and 5 bases from J, the junction kept 9 bases outside the gene matches. The CDR3 spans 13 residues. This chain's CDR3 is CAVQDRGETEAFF. The CDR3 DNA is TGTGCCGTACAGGACAGGGGAGAGACTGAAGCTTTCTTT. The full variable domain, its missing parts supplied by reference TRBV7-9 and TRBJ1-1, is DTGVSQNPRHKITKRGQNVTFRCDPISEHNRLYWYRQTLGQGPEFLTYFQNEAQLEKSRLLSDRFSAERPKGSFSTLEIQRTEQGDSAMYLCAVQDRGETEAFFGQGTRLTVV.

The DNA for the CDR3 is TGTGCCAGCAGTTTAGACAGGGCGAACACCGGGGAGCTGTTTTTT. Its translation: CASSLDRANTGELFF. The chain recombines TRBV28 with TRBJ2-2; 7 bases align to TRBD1. This CDR3 is 15 amino acids long. The V gene's germline CDR1 is MDHEN and CDR2 SYDVKM. Trimming at V came to 2 bases and at J to 0 bases, leaving 0 bases not matched to a gene.

This chain joins TRBV6-5 and TRBJ1-4, with 9 bases lining up with TRBD1. CDR1 MNHEY and CDR2 SVGAGI come from the germline V gene. Germline trimming cut 10 bases from V and 7 bases from J; bases unmatched to any gene: 13. The CDR3 runs 15 residues. DNA of the CDR3: TGTGCCACGCATAATTCCGGGACAGGGAGTGAAAAACTGTTTTTT. Residues: CATHNSGTGSEKLFF.

In nucleotides, the CDR3 is TGTGCCAGCAGCTTAAGACTAGCGGGGGGGCTCGCGGGCCCAGATACGCAGTATTTT. Translating it yields CASSLRLAGGLAGPDTQYF. The chain couples TRBV7-3 to TRBJ2-3, with 14 bases lining up with TRBD2. V shed 1 base, J shed 4 bases, and the junction held 10 bases outside the gene matches. The CDR3 runs to 19 residues. CDR1 is SGHTA, CDR2 FQGTGA, per germline.

This chain links TRBV28 with TRBJ2-3, with a tentative D call TRBD2 (7 bases). Germline V gives CDR1 MDHEN, CDR2 SYDVKM. The CDR3 consists of 16 residues. V lost 2 bases and J 0 bases, leaving 12 bases between the germline ends. The CDR3 loop is CASSLGGGQSTDTQYF. CDR3 DNA: TGTGCCAGCAGTTTAGGGGGGGGGCAGAGCACAGATACGCAGTATTTT.

The sample holds one count of this clone. DNA for the CDR3: TGTGCCAGCAGCTTGTACGGACAGGGGGCGAGTTATGGCTACACCTTC. It codes for CASSLYGQGASYGYTF. The chain is built from TRBV5-4 and TRBJ1-2; TRBD1 aligns across 11 bases. Looked up from germline, CDR1 is SGHNT and CDR2 is YYREEE (reference sequence). J gave up 5 bases and V 1 base, and 7 bases lay outside the gene matches. The CDR3 spans 16 residues.

The table lists this clone with a few counts. The rearrangement uses TRBV7-8 and TRBJ2-1; perhaps TRBD2 as D (6 bases). V lost 3 bases and J 0 bases, leaving 12 bases between the germline ends. This CDR3 has 16 amino acids. Germline V gives CDR1 SGHVS, CDR2 FQNEAQ. The CDR3 reads CASSFRGASSYNEQFF. CDR3 bases: TGTGCCAGCAGCTTCCGCGGGGCCAGCTCCTACAATGAGCAGTTCTTC.

The V gene is TRBV7-2, the J gene TRBJ1-4; 7 nucleotides line up with TRBD1. This CDR3 is 15 amino acids long. The germline V gene has CDR1 SGHTA and CDR2 FQGNSA. Losses at the gene ends were 2 bases for V and 8 bases for J; bases not matched to a gene: 8. CDR3 protein: CASSLTIGQAEKLFF. For the CDR3, the DNA is TGTGCCAGCAGCTTAACTATAGGACAGGCAGAAAAACTGTTTTTT. Filled out from reference TRBV7-2 and TRBJ1-4, the complete variable domain reads GAGVSQSPSNKVTEKGKDVELRCDPISGHTALYWYRQSLGQGLEFLIYFQGNSAPDKSGLPSDRFSAERTGGSVSTLTIQRTQQEDSAVYLCASSLTIGQAEKLFFGSGTQLSVL.